These 21 T cell receptor beta chains came from one sample sequenced in a study of T-cell memory formation after mild COVID-19. A single record per CDR3 protein comes from TCRdb applying MiXCR to the 5' RACE reads. This sample has about 130,000 distinct CDR3 sequences, with around 25% found just once. Sequencing was performed on PBMCs or a T cell subset sorted from them (not recorded which). These TCRs come from an adult woman who had mild COVID-19 (a few samples of this study predate the infection). Cell type and time point are not known.

The gene calls are TRBV4-3 and TRBJ2-7; unclear D gene. The V and J ends lost 0 bases and 7 bases respectively, with 13 bases between them. CDR1 is LGHNA and CDR2 is YSLEER in the germline V gene. This CDR3 region has 14 residues. CDR3 DNA sequence: TGCGCCAGCAGCCAAGATCTGGGCCTCCGGGAGCAGTACTTC. Its protein is CASSQDLGLREQYF.

This chain links TRBV7-9 with TRBJ2-3, with TRBD2 matching 8 bases. The V gene end was trimmed by 2 bases and the J gene end by 5 bases; junction bases not matched to a gene: 9. CDR3 size: 16 residues. CDR1 and CDR2 from the germline V gene are SEHNR and FQNEAQ (reference sequence). The CDR3 sequence is CASSLSAGVGGDTQYF. The CDR3 nucleotides read TGTGCCAGCAGCTTATCAGCGGGAGTTGGAGGAGATACGCAGTATTTT.

This clonotype has just a few counts. V and J are TRBV5-6 and TRBJ2-7, with TRBD1 as a possible D gene (6 bases). V lost 3 bases to trimming and J lost 4 bases, with 11 bases between them. Germline loops: CDR1 SGHDT, CDR2 YYEEEE. The CDR3 has 13 residues. The CDR3 reads CASSSGHLYEQYF. The CDR3 nucleotides are TGTGCCAGCAGCTCGGGACACCTTTACGAGCAGTACTTC.

This clonotype came up a few times. This rearrangement joins TRBV4-3 to TRBJ2-7; D is perhaps TRBD1 or TRBD2 (5 bases each). The germline gives CDR1 LGHNA, CDR2 YSLEER. V gave up 0 bases and J gave up 2 bases, with 8 bases separating them. The CDR3 consists of 14 residues. The CDR3 region has the DNA TGCGCCAGCAGCCAAGAGAGGGGAACCTACGAGCAGTACTTC. Translation: CASSQERGTYEQYF.

This clonotype was seen repeatedly, ten times or more. This rearrangement joins TRBV2 to TRBJ2-3; 9 bases agree with TRBD2. Germline values: CDR1 SNHLY, CDR2 FYNNEI. V was pared by 3 bases and J by 2 bases, with 6 bases of the junction left unmatched. This CDR3 has 16 residues. The CDR3 DNA reads as TGTGCCAGCAGTGACCAGCGGGGGGCCCTCACAGATACGCAGTATTTT. It translates to CASSDQRGALTDTQYF.

This chain uses TRBV7-6 with TRBJ2-1; D perhaps matches TRBD1 (5 bases). The CDR3 contains 14 residues. V was clipped by 6 bases and J by 3 bases, with 12 bases between them. The germline V gene has CDR1 SGHVS and CDR2 FNYEAQ. CDR3 residues: CASSRTPGYNEQFF. In DNA form, the CDR3 reads TGTGCCAGCAGTAGGACACCTGGCTACAATGAGCAGTTCTTC.

The gene calls are TRBV18 and TRBJ2-5, with TRBD1 matching 10 bases. The germline gives CDR1 KGHSH, CDR2 LQKENI. The CDR3 contains 16 residues. With 6 bases clipped from V and 2 bases from J, the junction kept 9 bases outside the gene matches. CDR3 DNA sequence: TGTGCCAGCTCCCTACCGGGACAGGGGAGTCAAGAGACCCAGTACTTC. Its protein product is CASSLPGQGSQETQYF.

The gene calls are TRBV4-3 and TRBJ2-7; D is unresolved. The CDR3 sequence is 14 residues long. Germline CDR1 reads LGHNA; CDR2 reads YSLEER. V was clipped by 0 bases and J by 3 bases, with 9 bases between them. For the CDR3, the DNA is TGCGCCAGCAGCCAAGATGGAAACTTCTACGAGCAGTACTTC. Encoded protein: CASSQDGNFYEQYF.

The sample holds a few counts of this clonotype. V usage is TRBV7-2 and J usage is TRBJ2-1, with TRBD1 identical over 10 bases. The CDR3 covers 18 residues. Losses at the gene ends were 1 base for V and 3 bases for J; bases not matched to a gene: 9. The germline V gene encodes CDR1 SGHTA and CDR2 FQGNSA. CDR3 amino acids: CASSLGPPGQGNYNEQFF. The CDR3 nucleotides read TGTGCCAGCAGCTTAGGGCCCCCGGGACAGGGGAACTACAATGAGCAGTTCTTC.

V gene TRBV20-1 combines with J gene TRBJ2-1; D is ambiguous. V lost 0 bases, J lost 4 bases, and 16 bases lay in between. The CDR3 spans 16 residues. Germline V gene sequence: CDR1 DFQATT, CDR2 SNEGSKA (reference sequence). The CDR3 nucleotides read TGCAGTGCTAGAGATCCCCTCATCGGCTTGTACAATGAGCAGTTCTTC. Residues: CSARDPLIGLYNEQFF.

This clonotype has more than one count but fewer than ten. The chain combines TRBV2 with TRBJ2-3; D possibly matches TRBD1 or TRBD2 (6 bases each). Trimming took 8 bases from V and 5 from J, leaving 14 bases between them. CDR1 is SNHLY and CDR2 is FYNNEI in the germline V gene. This CDR3 has 13 amino acids. CDR3 sequence (DNA): TGTGCCAGCCTCGGGGGCTCCGGAGATACGCAGTATTTT. Protein sequence: CASLGGSGDTQYF.

On this clonotype: The CDR3 carries no conserved terminal phenylalanine or tryptophan, so it likely arises from a read error. V is TRBV4-2 and J is TRBJ2-1, with unresolved D. The CDR3 is made up of 11 amino acids. In germline, CDR1 is LGHNA, CDR2 YNFKEQ. V lost 1 base to trimming and J lost 10 bases, with 5 bases between them. The CDR3 coding sequence is TGTGCCAGCAGCCAAGCAAGGGAGCAGTTCTTA. Amino acid sequence: CASSQAREQFL.

The chain joins TRBV24-1 to TRBJ2-1; perhaps TRBD1 as D (6 bases). Germline V gives CDR1 KGHDR, CDR2 SFDVKD. The V end lost 0 bases, the J end lost 8 bases, and 13 bases lay between the germline ends. The CDR3 runs to 15 residues. CDR3 loop: CATSDLLHREDEQFF. The CDR3 DNA is TGTGCCACCAGTGATTTGCTCCACAGGGAAGATGAGCAGTTCTTC.

The table lists this clonotype with a few counts. This chain joins TRBV7-9 and TRBJ1-2, with D possibly TRBD1 on 6 matching bases. The CDR3 spans 15 residues. The V and J ends lost 2 bases and 6 bases respectively, with 16 bases between them. Germline-derived CDR1 and CDR2 are SEHNR and FQNEAQ (reference sequence). The CDR3 nucleotides are TGTGCCAGCAGCTTACCGGAACAGGGATCGGATGGCTACACCTTC. This sequence encodes CASSLPEQGSDGYTF.

In this sample, this clonotype turned up a few times. The CDR3 loop is CASSLAGSVADTQYF. DNA for the CDR3: TGTGCCAGCAGCTTAGCGGGGTCCGTGGCAGATACGCAGTATTTT. The chain is built from TRBV7-9 and TRBJ2-3; D uncertain. Trimming pared 0 bases from V and 4 bases from J, leaving 11 bases between. Looked up from germline, CDR1 is SEHNR and CDR2 is FQNEAQ (reference sequence). The CDR3 runs to 15 residues.

V gene TRBV20-1 combines with J gene TRBJ2-7; 8 bases are shared with TRBD2. CDR1 is DFQATT and CDR2 is SNEGSKA in the germline V gene (reference sequence). V dropped 6 bases and J dropped 5; count of bases not matched to a gene: 3. The CDR3 has 11 residues. The chain's CDR3 is CSAPGLDEQYF. CDR3 in DNA: TGCAGTGCCCCGGGACTAGACGAGCAGTACTTC.

This chain links TRBV5-1 with TRBJ2-2; unclear D gene. The CDR3 covers 17 residues. In germline, CDR1 is SGHRS, CDR2 YFSETQ. Trimming removed 3 bases from V and 0 bases from J, with 15 bases in between. DNA for the CDR3: TGCGCCAGCAGCTCCAGACTCCCGGGCGCGAACACCGGGGAGCTGTTTTTT. Translated, it gives CASSSRLPGANTGELFF.

This clonotype has just a few counts. V is TRBV27 and J is TRBJ2-7, with D unresolved. The germline V gene has CDR1 MNHEY and CDR2 SMNVEV (reference sequence). Trimming left V 3 bases short and J 0 bases short, with 6 bases between. The CDR3 has 13 residues. DNA of the CDR3: TGTGCCAGCAGTTTCTTAAGCTCCTACGAGCAGTACTTC. Its protein product is CASSFLSSYEQYF.

This clonotype has only a few counts. The V and J genes are TRBV7-9 and TRBJ2-5, with D perhaps TRBD1 (6 bases). The CDR3 is 15 residues long. In germline, CDR1 is SEHNR, CDR2 FQNEAQ (reference sequence). The V and J ends lost 7 bases and 5 bases respectively, with 20 bases between them. The CDR3 reads CASIQTGRIVETQYF. The CDR3 DNA reads as TGTGCCAGCATTCAAACAGGGCGGATCGTGGAGACCCAGTACTTC.

This clonotype was recorded a few times. The V and J genes are TRBV4-1 and TRBJ1-2; no clear D. V lost 2 bases and J lost 6, with 19 bases in between. Germline V CDR1 and CDR2: MGHRA, YSYEKL. The CDR3 totals 16 residues. CDR3 DNA sequence: TGCGCCAGCAGCCAACCACCCGAAGGGCGCGAAGATGGCTACACCTTC. Translation gives CASSQPPEGREDGYTF.

This clonotype was counted only a few times. J is TRBJ2-3 and V is TRBV13; possible D gene TRBD1, 5 bases. The CDR3 loop spans 14 amino acids. CDR1 is PRHDT, CDR2 FYEKMQ, per germline (reference sequence). Deletions cut 0 bases from V and 8 bases from J, with 12 bases between. CDR3 sequence reads: CASSLGRQLGTQYF. The CDR3 bases are TGTGCCAGCAGCTTAGGTCGACAGCTCGGTACGCAGTATTTT.